This T cell receptor (beta chain) was profiled in a study of cytomegalovirus exposure and HLA in healthy donors. Broader study findings: Under in vitro conditions, three CMV-associated chains were confirmed as specific for CMV antigens. Cytomegalovirus association was listed for approximately 160 TCR beta chains.

The donors were in the roughly 110-subject validation cohort; that cohort was separate from the roughly 660-subject first cohort. Concerning this clone: What it binds is unknown.

The CDR3 extends over 19 amino acids. The V end lost 3 bases, the J end lost 7 bases, and 28 bases lay between the germline ends. Germline CDR1 and CDR2: MDHEN and SYDVKM. Generated by immunoSEQ multiplex PCR, the TCRdb table keeps only in-frame clones and is missing some. In the table there are over 45,000 clones, more than 80% of which are singletons. This chain links TRBV28 with TRBJ2-1; TRBD1 is a possible D gene (5 bases). This TCR was recovered from a man between 18 and 29 years old in good health and CMV-seronegative. Specimen: PBMCs. The CDR3 loop is CASSLVPLPSGQQGNEQFF. CDR3 nucleotide sequence: TGTGCCAGCAGTTTGGTACCGCTCCCTTCAGGGCAACAAGGGAATGAGCAGTTCTTC.